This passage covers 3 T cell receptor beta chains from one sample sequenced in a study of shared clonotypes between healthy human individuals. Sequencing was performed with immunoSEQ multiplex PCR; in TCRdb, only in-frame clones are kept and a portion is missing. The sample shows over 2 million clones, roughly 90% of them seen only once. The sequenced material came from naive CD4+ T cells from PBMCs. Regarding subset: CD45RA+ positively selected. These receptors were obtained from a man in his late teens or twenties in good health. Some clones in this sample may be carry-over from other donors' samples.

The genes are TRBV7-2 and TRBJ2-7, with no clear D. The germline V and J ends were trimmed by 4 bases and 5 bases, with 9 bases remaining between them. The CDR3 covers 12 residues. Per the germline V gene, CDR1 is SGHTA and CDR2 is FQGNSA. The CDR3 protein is CASSSDGDEQYF. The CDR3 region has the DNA TGTGCCAGCAGCTCCGATGGCGACGAGCAGTACTTC.

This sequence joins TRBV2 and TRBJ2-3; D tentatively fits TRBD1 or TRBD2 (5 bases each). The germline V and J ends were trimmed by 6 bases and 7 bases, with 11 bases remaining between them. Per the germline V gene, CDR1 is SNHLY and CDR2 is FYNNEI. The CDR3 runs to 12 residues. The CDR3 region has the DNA TGTGCCAGCAGCTTACAGGACTATACGCAGTATTTT. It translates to CASSLQDYTQYF.

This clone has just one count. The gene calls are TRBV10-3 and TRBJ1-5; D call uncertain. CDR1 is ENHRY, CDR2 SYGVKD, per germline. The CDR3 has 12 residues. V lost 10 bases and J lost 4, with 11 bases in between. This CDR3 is CATCIPNQPQHF. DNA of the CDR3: TGTGCCACCTGTATCCCTAATCAGCCCCAGCATTTT.